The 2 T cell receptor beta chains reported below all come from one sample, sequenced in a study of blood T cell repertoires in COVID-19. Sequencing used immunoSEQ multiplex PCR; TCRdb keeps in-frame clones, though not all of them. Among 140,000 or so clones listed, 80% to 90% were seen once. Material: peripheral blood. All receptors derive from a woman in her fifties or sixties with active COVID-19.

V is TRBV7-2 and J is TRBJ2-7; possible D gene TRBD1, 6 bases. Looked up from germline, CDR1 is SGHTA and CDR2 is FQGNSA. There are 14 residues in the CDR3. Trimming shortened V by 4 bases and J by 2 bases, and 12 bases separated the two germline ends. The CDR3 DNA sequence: TGTGCCAGCAGCTCTAAGACAGGTACCTACGAGCAGTACTTC. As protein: CASSSKTGTYEQYF.

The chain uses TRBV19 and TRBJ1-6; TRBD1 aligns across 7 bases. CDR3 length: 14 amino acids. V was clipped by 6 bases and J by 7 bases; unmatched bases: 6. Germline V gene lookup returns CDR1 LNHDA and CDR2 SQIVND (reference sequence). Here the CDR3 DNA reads TGTGCCAGTAGGCCCTCGACAGGGAATTCACCCCTCCACTTT. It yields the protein CASRPSTGNSPLHF. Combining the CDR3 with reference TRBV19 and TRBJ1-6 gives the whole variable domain DGGITQSPKYLFRKEGQNVTLSCEQNLNHDAMYWYRQDPGQGLRLIYYSQIVNDFQKGDIAEGYSVSREKKESFPLTVTSAQKNPTAFYLCASRPSTGNSPLHFGNGTRLTVT.